This entry describes one TCR beta chain. Its specificity is unknown. This sample is part of a study of shared clonotypes between healthy human individuals. The overall study: Three plates were used per donor for CD4 naive, three for CD4 memory, two for CD8 naive and one for CD8 memory. General observations from the study: The study found lower generation probabilities in non-shared clonotypes than in those shared by all four donors. Naive subsets, compared against memory subsets, generally had larger estimated richness values.

Sequencing used immunoSEQ multiplex PCR; TCRdb keeps in-frame clones, though not all of them. The repertoire has about 590,000 clones, around 95% of them found once; the top ten carry roughly 0.1%. It was CD45RO-negative cells, positively selected for CCR7, that made up naive CD8 cells, with terminally differentiated effector memory CD45RA+ cells excluded. Unmatched junction bases numbered 5, after V lost 2 bases and J lost 5 bases. Germline CDR1 and CDR2: MDHEN and SYDVKM. The CDR3 consists of 15 residues. Sequences were obtained from naive CD8+ T cells sorted from blood. The receptor's source is a woman aged 25 to 39 in good health. V usage is TRBV28 and J usage is TRBJ2-3; TRBD2 matches 9 bases. The CDR3 here is CASSLRGRAGDTQYF. In nucleotides, the CDR3 is TGTGCCAGCAGTTTACGCGGGAGGGCCGGAGATACGCAGTATTTT. The whole variable domain, remainder taken from reference TRBV28 and TRBJ2-3, is DVKVTQSSRYLVKRTGEKVFLECVQDMDHENMFWYRQDPGLGLRLIYFSYDVKMKEKGDIPEGYSVSREKKERFSLILESASTNQTSMYLCASSLRGRAGDTQYFGPGTRLTVL.